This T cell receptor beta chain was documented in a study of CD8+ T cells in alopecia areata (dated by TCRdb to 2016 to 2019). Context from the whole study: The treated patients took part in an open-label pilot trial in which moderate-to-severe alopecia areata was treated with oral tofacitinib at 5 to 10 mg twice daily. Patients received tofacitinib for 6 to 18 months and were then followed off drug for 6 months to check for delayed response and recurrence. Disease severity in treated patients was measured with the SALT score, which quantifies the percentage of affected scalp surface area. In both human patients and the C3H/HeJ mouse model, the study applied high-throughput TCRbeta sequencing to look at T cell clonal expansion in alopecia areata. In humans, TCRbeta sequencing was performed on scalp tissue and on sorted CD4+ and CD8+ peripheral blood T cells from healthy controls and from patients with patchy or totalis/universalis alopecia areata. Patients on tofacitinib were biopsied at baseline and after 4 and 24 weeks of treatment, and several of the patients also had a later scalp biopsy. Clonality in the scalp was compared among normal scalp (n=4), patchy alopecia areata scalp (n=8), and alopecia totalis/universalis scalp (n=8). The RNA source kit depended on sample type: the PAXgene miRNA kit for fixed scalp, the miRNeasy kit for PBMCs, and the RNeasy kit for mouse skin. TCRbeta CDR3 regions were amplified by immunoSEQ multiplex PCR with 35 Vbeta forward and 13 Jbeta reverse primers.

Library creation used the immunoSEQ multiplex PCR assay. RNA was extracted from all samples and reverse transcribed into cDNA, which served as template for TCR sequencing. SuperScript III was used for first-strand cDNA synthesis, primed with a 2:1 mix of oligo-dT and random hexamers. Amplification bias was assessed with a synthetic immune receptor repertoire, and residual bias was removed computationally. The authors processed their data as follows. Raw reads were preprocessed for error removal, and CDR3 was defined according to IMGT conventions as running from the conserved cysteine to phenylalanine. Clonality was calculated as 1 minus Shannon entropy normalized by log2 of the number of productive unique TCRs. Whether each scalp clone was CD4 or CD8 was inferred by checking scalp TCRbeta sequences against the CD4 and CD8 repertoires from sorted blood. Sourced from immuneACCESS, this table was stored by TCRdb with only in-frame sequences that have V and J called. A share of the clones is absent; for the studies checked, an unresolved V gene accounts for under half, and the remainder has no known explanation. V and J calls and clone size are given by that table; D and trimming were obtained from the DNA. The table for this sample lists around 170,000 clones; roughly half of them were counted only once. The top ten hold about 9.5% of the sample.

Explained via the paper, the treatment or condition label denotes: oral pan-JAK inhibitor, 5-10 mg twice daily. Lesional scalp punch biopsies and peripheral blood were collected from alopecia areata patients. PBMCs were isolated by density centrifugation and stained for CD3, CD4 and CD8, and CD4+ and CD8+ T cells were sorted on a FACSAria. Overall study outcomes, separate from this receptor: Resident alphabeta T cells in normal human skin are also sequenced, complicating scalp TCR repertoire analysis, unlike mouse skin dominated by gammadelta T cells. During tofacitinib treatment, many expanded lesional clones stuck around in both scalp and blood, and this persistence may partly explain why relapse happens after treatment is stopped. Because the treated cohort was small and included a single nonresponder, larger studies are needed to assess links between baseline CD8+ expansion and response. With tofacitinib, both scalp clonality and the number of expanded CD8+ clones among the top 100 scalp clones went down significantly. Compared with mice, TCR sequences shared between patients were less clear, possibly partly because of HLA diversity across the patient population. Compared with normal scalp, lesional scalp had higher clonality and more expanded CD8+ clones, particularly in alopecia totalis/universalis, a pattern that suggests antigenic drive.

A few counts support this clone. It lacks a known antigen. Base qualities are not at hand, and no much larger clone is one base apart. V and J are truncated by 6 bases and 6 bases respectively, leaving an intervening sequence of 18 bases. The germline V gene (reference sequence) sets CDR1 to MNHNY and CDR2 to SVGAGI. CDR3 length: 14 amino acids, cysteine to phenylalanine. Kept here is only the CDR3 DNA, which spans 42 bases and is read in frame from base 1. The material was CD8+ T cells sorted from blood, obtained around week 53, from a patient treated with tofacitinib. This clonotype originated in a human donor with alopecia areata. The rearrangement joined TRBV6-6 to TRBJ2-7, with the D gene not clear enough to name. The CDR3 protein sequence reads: CASSLSSLTSEQYF. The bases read TGTGCCAGCAGCCTGAGTTCCTTGACCTCCGAGCAGTACTTC.